This is a list of T cell receptor beta chains from one sample in a study of vaccination and CD4 T cells after COVID-19. Each CDR3 protein is one row after TCRdb ran MiXCR on the PCR reads. In the table there are more than 12,000 distinct CDR3 sequences, just over 20% of which are singletons. Their recognized antigens are unknown. The specimen comprised CD4+ T cells from blood, cultured in vitro, sampled before SARS-CoV-2 vaccination. The origin of the receptors is a human donor who received a COVID-19 vaccine. The CDR3 runs from the conserved cysteine through the conserved F or W. Each record gives: J gene, clone size, V gene, CDR3 protein. Rows give clone size only sometimes, using once, few, many, or a class for an expanded clone.

j_call: TRBJ2-5; clone_size: few; v_call: TRBV19; cdr3_aa: CASSTGTSGGVSQETQYF
j_call: TRBJ2-2; clone_size: medium-sized; v_call: TRBV20-1; cdr3_aa: CSGAARTTGELFF
j_call: TRBJ2-5; clone_size: few; v_call: TRBV24-1; cdr3_aa: CATSDLRSVAGGRETQYF
j_call: TRBJ2-3; clone_size: few; v_call: TRBV7-9; cdr3_aa: CASSLALARSTDTQYF
j_call: TRBJ1-1; clone_size: -; v_call: TRBV2; cdr3_aa: CASRYRGGDTEAFF
j_call: TRBJ2-3; clone_size: -; v_call: TRBV6-1; cdr3_aa: CASSVTGENTQYF
j_call: TRBJ1-2; clone_size: few; v_call: TRBV19; cdr3_aa: CASSAEGRVKASGYTF
j_call: TRBJ2-1; clone_size: -; v_call: TRBV19; cdr3_aa: CASSLPGGSYNEQFF
j_call: TRBJ1-2; clone_size: few; v_call: TRBV27; cdr3_aa: CASRPGPNYGYTF
j_call: TRBJ1-5; clone_size: -; v_call: TRBV19; cdr3_aa: CASSIVPGNQPQHF
j_call: TRBJ2-3; clone_size: -; v_call: TRBV5-6; cdr3_aa: CASSLTRQGTDTQYF
j_call: TRBJ2-1; clone_size: -; v_call: TRBV2; cdr3_aa: CASTELAGNRNEQFF
j_call: TRBJ1-3; clone_size: -; v_call: TRBV2; cdr3_aa: CASWEREGGNTIYF
j_call: TRBJ1-2; clone_size: -; v_call: TRBV19; cdr3_aa: CASSIVPGRQYGYTF
j_call: TRBJ2-5; clone_size: -; v_call: TRBV20-1; cdr3_aa: CSARDVGAVETRYF
j_call: TRBJ1-1; clone_size: few; v_call: TRBV20-1; cdr3_aa: CSARDPGTEERGTEAFF
j_call: TRBJ1-1; clone_size: -; v_call: TRBV7-9; cdr3_aa: CASSLLSVDTEAFF
j_call: TRBJ1-6; clone_size: few; v_call: TRBV6-1; cdr3_aa: CASRTESTGTNSPLHF
j_call: TRBJ2-7; clone_size: few; v_call: TRBV2; cdr3_aa: CASRAGTGGYEQYF
j_call: TRBJ2-7; clone_size: -; v_call: TRBV20-1; cdr3_aa: CSAREGGRGAYEQYF
j_call: TRBJ2-7; clone_size: -; v_call: TRBV25-1; cdr3_aa: CASRRTAFPYEQYF
j_call: TRBJ2-5; clone_size: -; v_call: TRBV6-2/TRBV6-3; cdr3_aa: CASRPGGLTTGGETQYF
j_call: TRBJ2-7; clone_size: few; v_call: TRBV6-5; cdr3_aa: CASSYSDRGDYEQYF
j_call: TRBJ2-7; clone_size: few; v_call: TRBV10-1; cdr3_aa: CASSESVRDSYEQYF
j_call: TRBJ1-2; clone_size: -; v_call: TRBV7-6; cdr3_aa: CASSSYPTGGWGNGYTF
j_call: TRBJ2-3; clone_size: few; v_call: TRBV20-1; cdr3_aa: CSARSGGNTDTQYF
j_call: TRBJ1-5; clone_size: -; v_call: TRBV6-5; cdr3_aa: CASSYSGIGRVQPQHF
j_call: TRBJ2-7; clone_size: -; v_call: TRBV25-1; cdr3_aa: CASSPQAGDPGYEQYF
j_call: TRBJ2-3; clone_size: -; v_call: TRBV11-3; cdr3_aa: CASSLDSPPGSTDTQYF
j_call: TRBJ1-6; clone_size: few; v_call: TRBV27; cdr3_aa: CASSSNLNSPLHF
j_call: TRBJ2-3; clone_size: few; v_call: TRBV7-9; cdr3_aa: CASSLVRGGVVTDTQYF
j_call: TRBJ1-1; clone_size: -; v_call: TRBV30; cdr3_aa: CAWTYPQGWDTEAFF
j_call: TRBJ2-5; clone_size: -; v_call: TRBV7-9; cdr3_aa: CASSSSGTQYF
j_call: TRBJ1-4; clone_size: -; v_call: TRBV25-1; cdr3_aa: CASSGRGTNEKLFF
j_call: TRBJ2-5; clone_size: -; v_call: TRBV10-3; cdr3_aa: CAISGRDSQETQYF